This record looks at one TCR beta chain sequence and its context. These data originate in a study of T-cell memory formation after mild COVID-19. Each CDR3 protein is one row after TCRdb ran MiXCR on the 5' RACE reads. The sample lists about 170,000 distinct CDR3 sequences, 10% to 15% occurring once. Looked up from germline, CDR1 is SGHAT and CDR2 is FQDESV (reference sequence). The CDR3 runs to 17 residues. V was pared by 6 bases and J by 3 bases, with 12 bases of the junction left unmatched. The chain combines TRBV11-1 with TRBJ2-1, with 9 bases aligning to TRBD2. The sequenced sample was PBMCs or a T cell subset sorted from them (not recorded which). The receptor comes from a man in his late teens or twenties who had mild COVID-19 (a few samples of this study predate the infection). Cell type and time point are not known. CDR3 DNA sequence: TGTGCCAGCAGGCCCTTAGCGGGGGCCTCAATCTACAATGAGCAGTTCTTC. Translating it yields CASRPLAGASIYNEQFF.